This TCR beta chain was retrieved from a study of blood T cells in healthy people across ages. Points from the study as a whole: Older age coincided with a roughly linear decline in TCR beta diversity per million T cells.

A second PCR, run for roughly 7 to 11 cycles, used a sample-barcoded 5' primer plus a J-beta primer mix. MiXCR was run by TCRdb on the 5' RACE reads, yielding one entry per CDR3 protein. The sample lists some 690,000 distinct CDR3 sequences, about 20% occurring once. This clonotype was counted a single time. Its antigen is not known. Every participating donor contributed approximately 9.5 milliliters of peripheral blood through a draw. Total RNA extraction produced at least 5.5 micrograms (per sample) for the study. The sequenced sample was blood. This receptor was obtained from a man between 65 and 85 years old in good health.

The CDR3 DNA follows: TGTGCCAGCAGTTTAATGTCCAGCCTCTCCTACGAGCAGTACTTC. Encoded protein: CASSLMSSLSYEQYF. The rearrangement joins TRBV28 to TRBJ2-7, with unresolved D. Germline CDR1 MDHEN, CDR2 SYDVKM. V lost 2 bases to trimming and J lost 0 bases, with 11 bases between them. The CDR3 runs 15 residues.